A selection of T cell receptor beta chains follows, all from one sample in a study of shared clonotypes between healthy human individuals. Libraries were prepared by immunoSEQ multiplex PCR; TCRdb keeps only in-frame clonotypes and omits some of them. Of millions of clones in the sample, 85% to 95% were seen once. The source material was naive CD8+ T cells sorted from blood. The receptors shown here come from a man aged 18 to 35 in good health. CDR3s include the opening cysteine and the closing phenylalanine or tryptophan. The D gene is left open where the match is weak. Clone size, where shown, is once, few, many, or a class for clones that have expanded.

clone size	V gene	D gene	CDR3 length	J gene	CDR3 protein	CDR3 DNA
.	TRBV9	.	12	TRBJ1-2	CASQEMGYGYTF	TGTGCCAGTCAAGAGATGGGCTATGGCTACACCTTC
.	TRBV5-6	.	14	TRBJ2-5	CASSEQFLRETQYF	TGTGCCAGCAGCGAACAGTTTCTCCGGGAGACCCAGTACTTC
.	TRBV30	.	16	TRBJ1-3	CAWKSGGWMSGNTIYF	TGTGCCTGGAAGTCTGGGGGATGGATGTCTGGAAACACCATATATTTT
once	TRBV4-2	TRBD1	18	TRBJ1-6	CASSQDYSRTGMNSPLHF	TGTGCCAGCAGCCAAGATTATTCGCGGACAGGGATGAATTCACCCCTCCACTTT
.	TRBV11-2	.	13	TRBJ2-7	CASSLEGHHEQYF	TGTGCCAGCAGCTTAGAGGGACATCACGAGCAGTACTTC
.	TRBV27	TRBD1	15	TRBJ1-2	CASSFRTGLGYGYTF	TGTGCCAGCAGTTTTAGGACAGGCCTAGGGTATGGCTACACCTTC
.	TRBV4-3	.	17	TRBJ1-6	CASSNKVRGSYNSPLHF	TGCGCCAGCAGCAACAAAGTTCGGGGTTCCTATAATTCACCCCTCCACTTT
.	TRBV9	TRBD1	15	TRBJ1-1	CASSPETGGFTEAFF	TGTGCCAGCAGCCCCGAGACAGGGGGGTTTACTGAAGCTTTCTTT
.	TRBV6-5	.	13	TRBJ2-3	CASSYTSTDTQYF	TGTGCCAGCAGTTACACCAGCACAGATACGCAGTATTTT
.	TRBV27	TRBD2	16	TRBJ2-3	CASSHSSGEITDTQYF	TGTGCCAGCAGTCATAGTAGCGGGGAGATCACAGATACGCAGTATTTT
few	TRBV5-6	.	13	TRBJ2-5	CASSLRGQETQYF	TGTGCCAGCAGCTTGAGGGGGCAAGAGACCCAGTACTTC
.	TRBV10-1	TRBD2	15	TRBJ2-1	CASSDPSGPYNEQFF	TGCGCCAGCAGTGATCCTAGCGGTCCCTACAATGAGCAGTTCTTC
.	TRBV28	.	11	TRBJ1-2	CASSSNYGYTF	TGTGCCAGCAGTAGTAACTATGGCTACACCTTC
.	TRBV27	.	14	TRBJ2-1	CASGPAGFYNEQFF	TGTGCCAGCGGCCCTGCAGGGTTCTACAATGAGCAGTTCTTC
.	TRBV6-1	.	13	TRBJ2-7	CATSGASRYEQYF	TGTGCCACCTCGGGGGCTTCGCGCTACGAGCAGTACTTC
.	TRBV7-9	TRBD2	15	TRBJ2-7	CASSLVSGGAYEQYF	TGTGCCAGCAGCTTAGTTAGCGGGGGGGCCTACGAGCAGTACTTC
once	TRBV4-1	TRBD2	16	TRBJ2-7	CASSRRTSGGIYEQYF	TGCGCCAGCAGCCGACGGACTAGCGGGGGGATCTACGAGCAGTACTTC
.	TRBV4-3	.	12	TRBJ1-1	CASSQLGTEAFF	TGCGCCAGCAGCCAACTGGGGACTGAAGCTTTCTTT
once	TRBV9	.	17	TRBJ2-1	CASSPNSDNVVINEQFF	TGTGCCAGCAGCCCCAACAGCGATAATGTTGTGATCAATGAGCAGTTCTTC
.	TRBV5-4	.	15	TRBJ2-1	CASSDQDVSYNEQFF	TGTGCCAGCAGCGACCAGGACGTGTCCTACAATGAGCAGTTCTTC
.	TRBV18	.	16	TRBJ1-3	CASSPTVRGVGNTIYF	TGTGCCAGCTCACCGACCGTACGAGGGGTTGGAAACACCATATATTTT
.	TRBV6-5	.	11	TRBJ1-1	CASSLGPEAFF	TGTGCCAGCAGTCTGGGCCCTGAAGCTTTCTTT
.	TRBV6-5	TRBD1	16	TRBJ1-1	CASSYESGQGPTEAFF	TGTGCCAGCAGTTACGAGTCGGGACAGGGGCCCACTGAAGCTTTCTTT
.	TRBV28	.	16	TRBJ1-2	CASSTHTRDINYGYTF	TGTGCCAGCAGTACCCATACCCGGGACATAAACTATGGCTACACCTTC
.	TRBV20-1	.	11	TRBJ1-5	CSARDQGYQHF	TGCAGTGCTAGAGATCAGGGGTACCAGCATTTT
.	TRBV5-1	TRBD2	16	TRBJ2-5	CASSAPTSGPQETQYF	TGCGCCAGCAGCGCGCCGACTAGCGGCCCCCAGGAGACCCAGTACTTC
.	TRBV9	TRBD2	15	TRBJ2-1	CASSVVGLAGNEQFF	TGTGCCAGCAGCGTTGTGGGACTAGCGGGCAATGAGCAGTTCTTC
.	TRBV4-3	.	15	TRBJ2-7	CASSHTRLSSYEQYF	TGCGCCAGCAGCCATACCAGGCTAAGCTCCTACGAGCAGTACTTC
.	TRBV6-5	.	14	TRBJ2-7	CASSLTVISYEQYF	TGTGCCAGCAGTCTTACAGTAATTTCGTACGAGCAGTACTTC
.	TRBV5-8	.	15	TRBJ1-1	CASSLKGTLNTEAFF	TGTGCCAGCAGCTTGAAAGGGACTCTGAACACTGAAGCTTTCTTT
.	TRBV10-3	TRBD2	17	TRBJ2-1	CAISVSRETKDYNEQFF	TGTGCCATCAGTGTATCGCGGGAGACGAAGGACTACAATGAGCAGTTCTTC
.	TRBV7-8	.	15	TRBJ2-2	CASSLAFGNTGELFF	TGTGCCAGCAGCTTAGCGTTTGGAAACACCGGGGAGCTGTTTTTT
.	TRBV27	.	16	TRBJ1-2	CASRSRGGGRGYGYTF	TGTGCCAGCAGGTCTCGCGGAGGGGGTCGAGGCTATGGCTACACCTTC
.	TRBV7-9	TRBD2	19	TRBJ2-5	CASGEGLAGGPVLQETQYF	TGTGCCAGCGGCGAAGGACTAGCGGGGGGGCCCGTCCTCCAAGAGACCCAGTACTTC
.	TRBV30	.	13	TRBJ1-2	CAWSGTVGYGYTF	TGTGCCTGGAGTGGAACCGTGGGCTATGGCTACACCTTC
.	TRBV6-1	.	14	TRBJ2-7	CASSGQNAPYEQYF	TGTGCCAGCAGTGGACAGAATGCACCCTACGAGCAGTACTTC
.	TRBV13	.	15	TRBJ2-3	CASSLVLVSTDTQYF	TGTGCCAGCAGCTTGGTACTAGTAAGCACAGATACGCAGTATTTT
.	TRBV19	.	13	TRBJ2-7	CASAPAPEIEQYF	TGTGCCAGCGCTCCGGCCCCAGAAATCGAGCAGTACTTC
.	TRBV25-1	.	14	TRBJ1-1	CASSELLGNTEAFF	TGTGCCAGCAGTGAATTACTAGGGAACACTGAAGCTTTCTTT
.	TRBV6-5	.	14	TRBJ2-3	CASSYGGNTDTQYF	TGTGCCAGCAGTTATGGCGGGAACACAGATACGCAGTATTTT
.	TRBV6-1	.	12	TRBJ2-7	CASGRPIYEQYF	TGTGCCAGCGGCCGCCCTATCTACGAGCAGTACTTC
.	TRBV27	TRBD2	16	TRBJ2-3	CASSRTLAGVKDTQYF	TGTGCCAGCAGCCGGACACTAGCGGGAGTAAAAGATACGCAGTATTTT
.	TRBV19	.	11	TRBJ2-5	CASRLGETQYF	TGTGCCAGTAGATTGGGGGAGACCCAGTACTTC
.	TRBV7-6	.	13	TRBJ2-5	CASSLEWGETQYF	TGTGCCAGCAGCTTGGAATGGGGAGAGACCCAGTACTTC
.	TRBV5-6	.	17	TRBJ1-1	CASSLGGGFGSATEAFF	TGTGCCAGCAGCCTGGGCGGAGGGTTCGGATCTGCCACTGAAGCTTTCTTT
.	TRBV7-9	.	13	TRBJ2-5	CASSTDRIETQYF	TGTGCCAGCAGCACCGACAGGATAGAGACCCAGTACTTC
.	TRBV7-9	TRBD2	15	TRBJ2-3	CASSLTSGNTDTQYF	TGTGCCAGCAGCTTGACTAGCGGTAACACAGATACGCAGTATTTT
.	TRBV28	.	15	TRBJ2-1	CASSLSESLRNEQFF	TGTGCCAGCAGCTTATCAGAGAGCTTGAGGAATGAGCAGTTCTTC
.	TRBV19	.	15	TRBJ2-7	CASSVRRDLSYEQYF	TGTGCCAGTAGCGTCCGTCGGGACTTATCCTACGAGCAGTACTTC
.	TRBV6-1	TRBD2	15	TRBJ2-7	CASSEPAGGINEQYF	TGTGCCAGCAGTGAACCGGCGGGAGGCATCAACGAGCAGTACTTC
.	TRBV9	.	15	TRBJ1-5	CASSLGTDLIEPQHF	TGTGCCAGCAGCCTCGGGACGGACCTAATAGAGCCCCAGCATTTT
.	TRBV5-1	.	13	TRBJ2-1	CASSLASGNEQFF	TGCGCCAGCAGCTTGGCGTCGGGGAATGAGCAGTTCTTC